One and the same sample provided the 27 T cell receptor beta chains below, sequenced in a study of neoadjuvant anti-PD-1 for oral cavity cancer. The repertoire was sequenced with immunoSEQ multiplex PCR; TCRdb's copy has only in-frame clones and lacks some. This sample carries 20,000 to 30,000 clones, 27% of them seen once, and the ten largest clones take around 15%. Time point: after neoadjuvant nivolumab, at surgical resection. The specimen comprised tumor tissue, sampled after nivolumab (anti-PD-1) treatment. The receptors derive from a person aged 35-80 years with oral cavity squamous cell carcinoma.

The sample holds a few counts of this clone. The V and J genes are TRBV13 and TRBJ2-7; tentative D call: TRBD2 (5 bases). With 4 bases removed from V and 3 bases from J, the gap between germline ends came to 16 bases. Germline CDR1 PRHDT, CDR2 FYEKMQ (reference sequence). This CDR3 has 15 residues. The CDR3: CASSSRDTSIYEQYF. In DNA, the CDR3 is TGTGCCAGCAGCTCCCGGGATACCTCAATCTACGAGCAGTACTTC. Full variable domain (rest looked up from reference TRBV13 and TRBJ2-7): AAGVIQSPRHLIKEKRETATLKCYPIPRHDTVYWYQQGPGQDPQFLISFYEKMQSDKGSIPDRFSAQQFSDYHSELNMSSLELGDSALYFCASSSRDTSIYEQYFGPGTRLTVT.

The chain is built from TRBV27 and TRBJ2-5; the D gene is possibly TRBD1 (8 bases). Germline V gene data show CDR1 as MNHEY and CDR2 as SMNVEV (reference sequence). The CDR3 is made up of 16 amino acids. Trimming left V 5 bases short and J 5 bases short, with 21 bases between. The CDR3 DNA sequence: TGTGCCAGCAGTCCAGGGGGCGGGAGATTCGTGGAGACCCAGTACTTC. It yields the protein CASSPGGGRFVETQYF.

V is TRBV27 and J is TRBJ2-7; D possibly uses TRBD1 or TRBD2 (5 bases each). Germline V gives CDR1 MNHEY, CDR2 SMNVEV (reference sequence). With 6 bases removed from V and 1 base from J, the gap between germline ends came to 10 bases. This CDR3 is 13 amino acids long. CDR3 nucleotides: TGTGCCAGCAGGGGGGACGGATCCTACGAGCAGTACTTC. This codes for CASRGDGSYEQYF.

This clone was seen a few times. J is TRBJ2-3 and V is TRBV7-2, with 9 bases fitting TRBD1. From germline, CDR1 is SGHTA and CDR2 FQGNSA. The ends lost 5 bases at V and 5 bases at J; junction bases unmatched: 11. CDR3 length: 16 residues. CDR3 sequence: CASSRGGTGFVDTQYF. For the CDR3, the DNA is TGTGCCAGCAGCCGTGGCGGGACAGGGTTTGTAGATACGCAGTATTTT. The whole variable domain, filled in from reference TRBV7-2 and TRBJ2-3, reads GAGVSQSPSNKVTEKGKDVELRCDPISGHTALYWYRQSLGQGLEFLIYFQGNSAPDKSGLPSDRFSAERTGGSVSTLTIQRTQQEDSAVYLCASSRGGTGFVDTQYFGPGTRLTVL.

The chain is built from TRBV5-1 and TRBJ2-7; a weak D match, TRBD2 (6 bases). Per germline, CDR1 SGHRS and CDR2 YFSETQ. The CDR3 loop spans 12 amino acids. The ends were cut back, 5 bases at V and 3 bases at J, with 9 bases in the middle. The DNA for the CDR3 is TGCGCCAGCAGTGAGGGAGGCTACGAGCAGTACTTC. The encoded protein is CASSEGGYEQYF.

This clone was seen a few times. The CDR3 spells CASSADRFNEKLFF. The CDR3 nucleotides are TGTGCCAGCAGCGCAGACAGATTTAATGAAAAACTGTTTTTT. V usage is TRBV7-9 and J usage is TRBJ1-4; a weak D match, TRBD1 (5 bases). The CDR3 is 14 amino acids. CDR1 is SEHNR, CDR2 FQNEAQ, per germline (reference sequence). Trimming took 5 bases from V and 4 from J, leaving 11 bases between them.

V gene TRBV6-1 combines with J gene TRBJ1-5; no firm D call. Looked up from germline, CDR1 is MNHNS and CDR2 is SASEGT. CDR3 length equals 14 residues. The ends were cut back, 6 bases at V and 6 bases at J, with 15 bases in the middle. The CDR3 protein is CASSPDLRSQPQHF. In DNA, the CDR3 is TGTGCCAGCAGCCCCGACCTGCGGAGTCAGCCCCAGCATTTT.

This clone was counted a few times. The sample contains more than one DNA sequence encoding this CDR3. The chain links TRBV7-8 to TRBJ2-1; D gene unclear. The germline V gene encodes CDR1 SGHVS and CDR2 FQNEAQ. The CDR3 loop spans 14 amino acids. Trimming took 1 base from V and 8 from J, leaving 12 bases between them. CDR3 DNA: TGTGCCAGCAGCTTAGACGGTCCCCTCGATGAGCAGTTCTTC. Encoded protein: CASSLDGPLDEQFF.

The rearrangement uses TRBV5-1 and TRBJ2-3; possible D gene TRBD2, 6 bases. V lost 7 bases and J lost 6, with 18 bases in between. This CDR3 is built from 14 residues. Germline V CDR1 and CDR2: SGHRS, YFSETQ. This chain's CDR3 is CASAGTVGADTQYF. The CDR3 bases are TGCGCCAGCGCGGGGACCGTGGGAGCGGATACGCAGTATTTT. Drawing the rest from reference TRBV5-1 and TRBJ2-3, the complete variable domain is KAGVTQTPRYLIKTRGQQVTLSCSPISGHRSVSWYQQTPGQGLQFLFEYFSETQRNKGNFPGRFSGRQFSNSRSEMNVSTLELGDSALYLCASAGTVGADTQYFGPGTRLTVL.

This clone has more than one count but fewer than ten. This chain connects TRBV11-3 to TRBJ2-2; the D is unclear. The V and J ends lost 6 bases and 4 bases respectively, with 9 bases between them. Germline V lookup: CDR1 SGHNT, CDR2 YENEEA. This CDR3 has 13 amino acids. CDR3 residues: CASSWPGTGELFF. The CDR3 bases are TGTGCCAGCAGTTGGCCCGGCACCGGGGAGCTGTTTTTT.

In DNA, the CDR3 is TGTGCCAGCAGCGGGACTAGTGGCTACACCTTC. Translating it yields CASSGTSGYTF. The chain has TRBV9 and TRBJ1-2; no clear D. Deletions cut 3 bases from V and 7 bases from J, with 7 bases between. There are 11 residues in the CDR3. CDR1 and CDR2 from the germline V gene are SGDLS and YYNGEE.

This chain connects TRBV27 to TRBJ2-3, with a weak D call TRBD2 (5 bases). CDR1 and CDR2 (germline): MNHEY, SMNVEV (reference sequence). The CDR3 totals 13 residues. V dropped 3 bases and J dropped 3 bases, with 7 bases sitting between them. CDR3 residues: CASSLRRTDTQYF. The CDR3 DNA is TGTGCCAGCAGTTTGAGGAGGACAGATACGCAGTATTTT.

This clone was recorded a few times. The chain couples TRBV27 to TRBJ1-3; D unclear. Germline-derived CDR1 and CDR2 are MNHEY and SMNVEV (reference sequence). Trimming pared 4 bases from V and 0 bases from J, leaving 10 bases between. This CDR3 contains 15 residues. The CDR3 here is CASSSTGISGNTIYF. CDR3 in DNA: TGTGCCAGCAGTTCGACCGGGATCTCTGGAAACACCATATATTTT.

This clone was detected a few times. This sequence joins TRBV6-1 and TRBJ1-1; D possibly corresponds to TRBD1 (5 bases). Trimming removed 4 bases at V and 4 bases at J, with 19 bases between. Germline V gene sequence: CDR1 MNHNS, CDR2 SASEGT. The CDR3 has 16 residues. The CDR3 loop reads CASSVGEVSLGTEAFF. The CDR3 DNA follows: TGTGCCAGCAGTGTGGGGGAGGTTAGTTTAGGCACTGAAGCTTTCTTT.

The CDR3 loop is CASSLGTALNEQFF. CDR3 bases: TGCGCCAGCAGCTTGGGGACAGCCTTGAATGAGCAGTTCTTC. The chain couples TRBV5-1 to TRBJ2-1; D is possibly TRBD1 (6 bases). The V end lost 0 bases, the J end lost 7 bases, and 11 bases lay between the germline ends. This CDR3 contains 14 residues. CDR1 is SGHRS and CDR2 is YFSETQ in the germline V gene.

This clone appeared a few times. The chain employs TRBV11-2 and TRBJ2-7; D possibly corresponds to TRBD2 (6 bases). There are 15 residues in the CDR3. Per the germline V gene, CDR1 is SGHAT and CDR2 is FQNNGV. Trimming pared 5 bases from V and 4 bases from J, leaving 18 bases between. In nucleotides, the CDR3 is TGTGCCAGCAGCCAAGGTAGCGGTCCTGGGTACGAGCAGTACTTC. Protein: CASSQGSGPGYEQYF.

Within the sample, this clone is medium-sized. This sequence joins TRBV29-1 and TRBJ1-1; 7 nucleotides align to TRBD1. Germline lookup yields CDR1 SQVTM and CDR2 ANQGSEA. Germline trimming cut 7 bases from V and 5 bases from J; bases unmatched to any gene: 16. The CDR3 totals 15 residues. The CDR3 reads CSAAGTVSSTTEAFF. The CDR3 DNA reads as TGCAGCGCCGCCGGGACAGTTAGCAGTACTACTGAAGCTTTCTTT.

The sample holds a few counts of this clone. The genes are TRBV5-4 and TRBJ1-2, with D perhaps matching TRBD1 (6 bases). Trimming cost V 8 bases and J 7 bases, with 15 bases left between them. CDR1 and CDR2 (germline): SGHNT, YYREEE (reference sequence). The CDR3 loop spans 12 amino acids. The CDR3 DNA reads TGTGCCAGTACCCCAGGGGCAGGTGGCTACACCTTC. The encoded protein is CASTPGAGGYTF.

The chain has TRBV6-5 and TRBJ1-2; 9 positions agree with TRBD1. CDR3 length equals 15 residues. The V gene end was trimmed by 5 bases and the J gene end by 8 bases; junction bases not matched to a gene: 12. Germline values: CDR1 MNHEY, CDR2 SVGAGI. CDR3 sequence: CASSRTGAITWGYTF. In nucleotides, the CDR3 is TGTGCCAGCAGTAGGACAGGGGCGATTACGTGGGGCTACACCTTC.

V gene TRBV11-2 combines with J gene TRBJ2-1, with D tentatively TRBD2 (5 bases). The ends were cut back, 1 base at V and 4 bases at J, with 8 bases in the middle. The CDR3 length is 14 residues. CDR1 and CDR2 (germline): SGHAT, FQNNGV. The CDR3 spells CASSLAGLYNEQFF. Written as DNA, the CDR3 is TGTGCCAGCAGCTTAGCGGGATTGTACAATGAGCAGTTCTTC.

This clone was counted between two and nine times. The CDR3 region is CASSAHLDTQYF. For the CDR3, the DNA is TGTGCCAGCAGCGCGCATTTAGATACGCAGTATTTT. The V gene is TRBV7-9, the J gene TRBJ2-3; D remains ambiguous. Between the trimmed V and J ends, which lost 5 bases and 5 bases, there was a span of 8 bases. Looked up from germline, CDR1 is SEHNR and CDR2 is FQNEAQ (reference sequence). The CDR3 spans 12 residues.

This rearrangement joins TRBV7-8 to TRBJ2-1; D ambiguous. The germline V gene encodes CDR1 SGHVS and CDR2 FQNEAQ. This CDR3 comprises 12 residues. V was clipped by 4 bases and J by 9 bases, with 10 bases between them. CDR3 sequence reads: CASSYPLGEQFF. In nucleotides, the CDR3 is TGTGCCAGCAGCTACCCACTCGGTGAGCAGTTCTTC.

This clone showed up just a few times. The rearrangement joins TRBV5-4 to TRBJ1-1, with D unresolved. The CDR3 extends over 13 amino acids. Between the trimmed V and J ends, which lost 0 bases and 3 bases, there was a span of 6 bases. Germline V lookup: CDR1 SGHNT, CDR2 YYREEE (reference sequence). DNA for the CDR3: TGTGCCAGCAGCTTGGAATCGGACACTGAAGCTTTCTTT. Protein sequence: CASSLESDTEAFF.

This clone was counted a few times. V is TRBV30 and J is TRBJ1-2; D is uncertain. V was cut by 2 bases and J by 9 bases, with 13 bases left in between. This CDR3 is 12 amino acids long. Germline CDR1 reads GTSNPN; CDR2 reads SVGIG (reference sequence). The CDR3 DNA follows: TGTGCCTGGAGTCGGGATGAAGGTAGCTACACCTTC. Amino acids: CAWSRDEGSYTF.

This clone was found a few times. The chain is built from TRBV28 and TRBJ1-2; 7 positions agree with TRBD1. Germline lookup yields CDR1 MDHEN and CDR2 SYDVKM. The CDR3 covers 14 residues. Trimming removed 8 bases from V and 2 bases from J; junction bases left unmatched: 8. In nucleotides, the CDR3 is TGTGCCAGCGTAAGGACAGGAGTCAACTATGGCTACACCTTC. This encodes CASVRTGVNYGYTF.

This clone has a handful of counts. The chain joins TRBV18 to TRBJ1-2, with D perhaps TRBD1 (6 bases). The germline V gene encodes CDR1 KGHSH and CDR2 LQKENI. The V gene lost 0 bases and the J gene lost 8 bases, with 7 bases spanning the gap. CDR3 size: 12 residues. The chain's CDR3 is CASSPPGGGYTF. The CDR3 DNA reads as TGTGCCAGCTCACCACCTGGGGGCGGCTACACCTTC.

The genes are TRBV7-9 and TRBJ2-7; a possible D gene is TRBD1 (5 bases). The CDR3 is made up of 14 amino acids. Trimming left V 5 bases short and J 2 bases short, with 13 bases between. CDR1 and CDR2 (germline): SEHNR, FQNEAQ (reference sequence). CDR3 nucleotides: TGTGCCAGCAGCCCAACATTGGACACCTACGAGCAGTACTTC. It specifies CASSPTLDTYEQYF.